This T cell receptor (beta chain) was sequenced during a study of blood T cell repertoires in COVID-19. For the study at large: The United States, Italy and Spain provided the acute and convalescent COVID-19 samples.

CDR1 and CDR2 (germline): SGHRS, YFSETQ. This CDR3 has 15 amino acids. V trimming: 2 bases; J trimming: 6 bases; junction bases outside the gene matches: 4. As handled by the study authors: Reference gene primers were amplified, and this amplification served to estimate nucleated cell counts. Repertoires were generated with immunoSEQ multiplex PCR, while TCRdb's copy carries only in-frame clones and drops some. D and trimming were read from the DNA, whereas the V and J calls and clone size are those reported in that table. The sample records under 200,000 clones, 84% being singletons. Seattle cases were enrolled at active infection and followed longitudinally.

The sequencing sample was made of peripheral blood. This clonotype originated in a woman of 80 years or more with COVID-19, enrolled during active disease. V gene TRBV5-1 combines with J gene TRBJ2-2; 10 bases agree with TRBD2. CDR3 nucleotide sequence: TGCGCCAGCAGCTTACTAGCGGGATCCCCCGGGGAGCTGTTTTTT. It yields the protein CASSLLAGSPGELFF.